What follows are 14 T cell receptor beta chains derived from one specimen sequenced in a study of cytomegalovirus exposure and HLA in healthy donors. Primers: 60 Vbeta forward and 13 Jbeta reverse. Libraries were prepared by immunoSEQ multiplex PCR; TCRdb keeps only in-frame clonotypes and omits some of them. In the table there are about 170,000 clones, about 80% of which are singletons. Sequencing was done on a sample of PBMCs. These receptors were taken from a female donor in good health and CMV-seronegative.

The genes are TRBV5-1 and TRBJ2-5, with 7 bases matching TRBD2. J gave up 2 bases and V 4 bases, and 8 bases lay outside the gene matches. Germline V gene sequence: CDR1 SGHRS, CDR2 YFSETQ. CDR3 length equals 15 residues. The CDR3 here is CASSPLGGGQETQYF. CDR3 nucleotide sequence: TGCGCCAGCAGCCCCCTTGGCGGGGGACAAGAGACCCAGTACTTC.

This clone showed up just once. CDR3 loop: CASSLATGYTEAFF. DNA for the CDR3: TGCGCCAGCAGCTTAGCGACAGGGTACACTGAAGCTTTCTTT. The rearrangement links TRBV5-1 to TRBJ1-1; TRBD1 agrees at 7 bases. The germline gives CDR1 SGHRS, CDR2 YFSETQ. V shed 2 bases, J shed 3 bases, and the junction held 4 bases outside the gene matches. The CDR3 sequence is 14 residues long. The whole variable domain, filled in from reference TRBV5-1 and TRBJ1-1, reads KAGVTQTPRYLIKTRGQQVTLSCSPISGHRSVSWYQQTPGQGLQFLFEYFSETQRNKGNFPGRFSGRQFSNSRSEMNVSTLELGDSALYLCASSLATGYTEAFFGQGTRLTVV.

The gene calls are TRBV6-4 and TRBJ2-3; tentatively, D is TRBD1 (5 bases). V was clipped by 3 bases and J by 1 base, with 11 bases between them. The CDR3 spans 15 residues. Germline V gives CDR1 MRHNA, CDR2 SNTAGT. The CDR3 region has the DNA TGTGCCAGCAGTGAAGGAAGGGGCGGCACAGATACGCAGTATTTT. It specifies CASSEGRGGTDTQYF.

In this sample, this clone turned up a few times. The gene calls are TRBV15 and TRBJ2-5; 7 bases map to TRBD1. The J segment lost 3 bases and the V segment lost 5 bases, leaving 6 bases of the junction unmatched. The CDR3 has 14 residues. CDR1 is LNHNV, CDR2 YYDKDF, per germline (reference sequence). The CDR3 region is CATSPRQGEETQYF. In DNA, the CDR3 is TGTGCCACCAGCCCAAGACAGGGCGAAGAGACCCAGTACTTC.

This clone came up a few times. Other DNA sequences from this sample encode an identical CDR3 as well. The chain links TRBV5-4 to TRBJ1-1; a weak D match, TRBD1 (6 bases). Per germline, CDR1 SGHNT and CDR2 YYREEE (reference sequence). This CDR3 has 14 amino acids. Trimming removed 2 bases at V and 0 bases at J, with 8 bases between. Here the CDR3 DNA reads TGTGCCAGCAGCTTAGGACAGATGAACACTGAAGCTTTCTTT. This translates into CASSLGQMNTEAFF.

The chain is built from TRBV13 and TRBJ1-2; D is unresolved. Germline CDR1 is PRHDT and CDR2 is FYEKMQ (reference sequence). This CDR3 is 15 amino acids long. V lost 3 bases, J lost 8 bases, and 19 bases lay in between. The CDR3 spells CASSFPWQTAGGYTF. In DNA, the CDR3 is TGTGCCAGCAGCTTTCCCTGGCAGACCGCGGGGGGCTACACCTTC.

Notes on this clone: Other DNA sequences within the sample encode an identical CDR3. V usage is TRBV19 and J usage is TRBJ2-2; possibly TRBD2 for D (7 bases). CDR1 is LNHDA, CDR2 SQIVND, per germline (reference sequence). Trimming stripped 3 bases from V and 0 bases from J, with 8 bases between. This CDR3 has 15 amino acids. The CDR3 sequence is CASSIGGPNTGELFF. The CDR3 DNA reads TGTGCCAGTAGTATCGGGGGGCCGAACACCGGGGAGCTGTTTTTT.

In its sample, this clone was seen a few times. The chain carries TRBV7-2 and TRBJ2-5; D possibly corresponds to TRBD1 (7 bases). The J call could be wrong; TRBJ2-7 is a better fit for the DNA end. Germline CDR1 SGHTA, CDR2 FQGNSA. The CDR3 is 14 residues long. The DNA for the CDR3 is TGTGCCAGCAGCACGGCAGGGGGAGGCTACGAGCAGTACTTC. Translated: CASSTAGGGYEQYF.

The rearrangement uses TRBV19 and TRBJ2-7, with 9 bases identical to TRBD2. This CDR3 has 15 amino acids. Trimming removed 3 bases from V and 4 bases from J; junction bases left unmatched: 7. Germline V lookup: CDR1 LNHDA, CDR2 SQIVND (reference sequence). The CDR3 DNA reads as TGTGCCAGTAGTATGTTCGGGACTAGCAGATACGAGCAGTACTTC. Translation gives CASSMFGTSRYEQYF.

The chain employs TRBV11-2 and TRBJ1-1; D perhaps matches TRBD1 (5 bases). Germline V CDR1 and CDR2: SGHAT, FQNNGV. V lost 6 bases to trimming and J lost 1 base, with 9 bases between them. The CDR3 is made up of 13 amino acids. The CDR3 DNA sequence: TGTGCCAGCAGATTTCAGGGGAACACTGAAGCTTTCTTT. This codes for CASRFQGNTEAFF.

This rearrangement joins TRBV5-6 to TRBJ2-5, with 9 bases matching TRBD1. V lost 4 bases, J lost 5 bases, and 9 bases stayed unmatched. Germline V gene sequence: CDR1 SGHDT, CDR2 YYEEEE. CDR3 size: 15 residues. CDR3 loop: CASSGLDRGQETQYF. Written as DNA, the CDR3 is TGTGCCAGCAGCGGCCTGGACAGGGGACAGGAGACCCAGTACTTC.

The chain carries TRBV2 and TRBJ1-6; D gene unclear. The CDR3 sequence is 14 residues long. The germline V gene has CDR1 SNHLY and CDR2 FYNNEI. V dropped 5 bases and J dropped 6 bases, with 11 bases sitting between them. The CDR3 protein is CASSTGNFNSPLHF. CDR3 bases: TGTGCCAGCAGTACCGGGAACTTTAATTCACCCCTCCACTTT.

This clone was detected a few times. V gene TRBV6-1 combines with J gene TRBJ1-1, with 8 bases fitting TRBD1. Trimming cost V 5 bases and J 5 bases; bases outside gene matches: 4. Germline CDR1 reads MNHNS; CDR2 reads SASEGT. The CDR3 spans 13 residues. This CDR3 is CASSKDRETEAFF. The CDR3 DNA is TGTGCCAGCAGTAAGGACAGGGAAACTGAAGCTTTCTTT.

This rearrangement joins TRBV6-4 to TRBJ2-3; 7 bases align to TRBD1. After removal of 5 bases from V and 6 bases from J, the junction contained 8 bases not matched to a gene. From germline, CDR1 is MRHNA and CDR2 SNTAGT. CDR3 size: 14 residues. In DNA, the CDR3 is TGTGCCAGCAGTCCCGTAGGGGGCTGGGATACGCAGTATTTT. Residues: CASSPVGGWDTQYF.